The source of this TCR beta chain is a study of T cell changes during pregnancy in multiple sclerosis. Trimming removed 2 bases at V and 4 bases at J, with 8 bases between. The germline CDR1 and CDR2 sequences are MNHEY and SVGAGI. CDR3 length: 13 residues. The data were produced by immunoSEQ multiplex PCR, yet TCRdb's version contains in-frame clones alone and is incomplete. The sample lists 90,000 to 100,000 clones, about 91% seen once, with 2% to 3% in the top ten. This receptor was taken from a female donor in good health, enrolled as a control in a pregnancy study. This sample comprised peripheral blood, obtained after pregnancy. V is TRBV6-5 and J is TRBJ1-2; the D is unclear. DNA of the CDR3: TGTGCCAGCAGTTACGGGCAGGTCTATGGCTACACCTTC. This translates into CASSYGQVYGYTF.